These 24 T cell receptor beta chains were all obtained from the same sample, sequenced in a study of cytomegalovirus exposure and HLA in healthy donors. Primers for the PCR totalled 60 Vbeta and 13 Jbeta. TCRdb keeps only in-frame clones here, not all; method: immunoSEQ multiplex PCR. The sample contains 120,000 or so clones, 70% to 75% of which appear only once. The sequencing input was PBMCs. Every receptor here comes from a woman aged 40 to 55 in good health and CMV-seronegative.

This chain links TRBV11-1 with TRBJ2-1; the match to TRBD2 covers 10 bases. Trimming cost V 4 bases and J 7 bases; bases outside gene matches: 13. Germline V lookup: CDR1 SGHAT, CDR2 FQDESV (reference sequence). CDR3 size: 17 residues. The CDR3 nucleotides read TGTGCCAGCAGCTCTACAACGAGCGGGGGGGGAGGAAATGAGCAGTTCTTC. Translation gives CASSSTTSGGGGNEQFF.

Concerning this clone: Other DNA sequences in the same sample also yield this CDR3. This chain connects TRBV18 to TRBJ2-2; D not resolved. V dropped 2 bases and J dropped 5 bases, with 9 bases sitting between them. This CDR3 has 14 amino acids. Germline lookup yields CDR1 KGHSH and CDR2 LQKENI. The CDR3 region is CASSPGQSTGELFF. The CDR3 nucleotides are TGTGCCAGCTCACCAGGGCAGAGTACCGGGGAGCTGTTTTTT.

About this clone itself: Other DNA sequences in the same sample also yield this CDR3. The chain employs TRBV7-9 and TRBJ2-7, with a possible D match to TRBD2 (5 bases). V was shortened by 5 bases and J by 2 bases, with 10 bases between the two germline ends. This CDR3 has 13 residues. Germline lookup yields CDR1 SEHNR and CDR2 FQNEAQ (reference sequence). The CDR3 DNA sequence: TGTGCCAGCAGCCCCCGGGGTCCCTACGAGCAGTACTTC. It specifies CASSPRGPYEQYF.

This sequence joins TRBV7-3 and TRBJ2-3; D remains ambiguous. Between the trimmed V and J ends, which lost 5 bases and 5 bases, there was a span of 11 bases. The germline V gene has CDR1 SGHTA and CDR2 FQGTGA. The CDR3 runs 13 residues. The CDR3 protein is CASSGRLLDTQYF. The CDR3 nucleotides are TGTGCCAGCAGCGGCAGGCTTCTAGATACGCAGTATTTT. Full variable domain (missing parts from reference TRBV7-3 and TRBJ2-3): GAGVSQTPSNKVTEKGKYVELRCDPISGHTALYWYRQSLGQGPEFLIYFQGTGAADDSGLPNDRFFAVRPEGSVSTLKIQRTERGDSAVYLCASSGRLLDTQYFGPGTRLTVL.

This chain uses TRBV27 with TRBJ1-6, with a possible D match to TRBD1 (6 bases). Germline assignment: CDR1 MNHEY and CDR2 SMNVEV (reference sequence). The CDR3 is made up of 15 amino acids. Trimming cost V 8 bases and J 0 bases, with 11 bases left between them. The CDR3 DNA reads as TGTGCCAGCTCAAGGGGGTACTCCTATAATTCACCCCTCCACTTT. This translates into CASSRGYSYNSPLHF.

The V call is TRBV18, the J call TRBJ1-1; tentatively, D is TRBD1 (5 bases). Trimming left V 2 bases short and J 1 base short, with 8 bases between. There are 14 residues in the CDR3. Per the germline V gene, CDR1 is KGHSH and CDR2 is LQKENI. The CDR3 protein is CASSPYGGNTEAFF. Here the CDR3 DNA reads TGTGCCAGCTCACCATACGGGGGGAACACTGAAGCTTTCTTT.

This sequence joins TRBV2 and TRBJ2-3; 9 bases are a match to TRBD1. The junction had 11 bases not matched to a gene; V was cut back by 2 bases and J by 2 bases. This CDR3 has 18 amino acids. The germline V gene has CDR1 SNHLY and CDR2 FYNNEI. Here the CDR3 DNA reads TGTGCCAGCAGTGAACAGGCTAGAGGGACAGGGTACACAGATACGCAGTATTTT. Its translation is CASSEQARGTGYTDTQYF.

The chain employs TRBV5-4 and TRBJ2-7; TRBD1 might be the D (8 bases). Trimming left V 4 bases short and J 2 bases short, with 16 bases between. The CDR3 is 15 residues long. Germline values: CDR1 SGHNT, CDR2 YYREEE (reference sequence). CDR3 loop: CASSPQTGGAYEQYF. The CDR3 DNA reads TGTGCCAGCAGCCCGCAAACAGGGGGGGCCTACGAGCAGTACTTC.

This sequence joins TRBV25-1 and TRBJ2-1; 8 bases agree with TRBD2. Trimming cost V 4 bases and J 1 base; bases outside gene matches: 3. There are 15 residues in the CDR3. Germline values: CDR1 MGHDK, CDR2 SYGVNS. CDR3 nucleotides: TGTGCCAGCAGTGTGACTAGCGAGTCCTACAATGAGCAGTTCTTC. Its protein product is CASSVTSESYNEQFF. Drawing the rest from reference TRBV25-1 and TRBJ2-1, the complete variable domain is EADIYQTPRYLVIGTGKKITLECSQTMGHDKMYWYQQDPGMELHLIHYSYGVNSTEKGDLSSESTVSRIRTEHFPLTLESARPSHTSQYLCASSVTSESYNEQFFGPGTRLTVL.

The rearrangement joins TRBV7-9 to TRBJ1-6, with 9 bases matching TRBD1. J lost 6 bases, V lost 5 bases, and 14 bases had no gene match. CDR1 and CDR2 (germline): SEHNR, FQNEAQ (reference sequence). This CDR3 has 18 amino acids. The CDR3 bases are TGTGCCAGCAGCCTGAGCGATACAGGGGGCTTTTTTAATTCACCCCTCCACTTT. This translates into CASSLSDTGGFFNSPLHF.

The chain combines TRBV30 with TRBJ2-3; 8 bases align to TRBD2. V lost 6 bases to trimming and J lost 0 bases; unmatched junction nucleotides: 5. Germline V CDR1 and CDR2: GTSNPN, SVGIG (reference sequence). CDR3 length: 14 residues. Written as DNA, the CDR3 is TGTGCCTGTGGACGGGAGGGAAGCACAGATACGCAGTATTTT. The encoded protein is CACGREGSTDTQYF.

The chain carries TRBV28 and TRBJ2-7; TRBD2 aligns across 9 bases. The CDR3 loop spans 15 amino acids. The junction had 6 bases not matched to a gene; V was cut back by 2 bases and J by 4 bases. Looked up from germline, CDR1 is MDHEN and CDR2 is SYDVKM. CDR3 in DNA: TGTGCCAGCAGTTTACCGGGACTAGCTAATTACGAGCAGTACTTC. It codes for CASSLPGLANYEQYF.

This clone showed up just a few times. The chain uses TRBV2 and TRBJ2-5; TRBD2 matches at 8 bases. Germline V CDR1 and CDR2: SNHLY, FYNNEI. The CDR3 length is 12 residues. With 10 bases clipped from V and 5 bases from J, the junction kept 6 bases outside the gene matches. The CDR3 here is CANSREGETQYF. In DNA, the CDR3 is TGTGCCAACAGCCGGGAGGGGGAGACCCAGTACTTC. The full variable domain, rest sourced from reference TRBV2 and TRBJ2-5, is EPEVTQTPSHQVTQMGQEVILRCVPISNHLYFYWYRQILGQKVEFLVSFYNNEISEKSEIFDDQFSVERPDGSNFTLKIRSTKLEDSAMYFCANSREGETQYFGPGTRLLVL.

The chain employs TRBV19 and TRBJ2-2, with D unresolved. This CDR3 has 12 amino acids. Trimming took 8 bases from V and 4 from J, leaving 8 bases between them. Per the germline V gene, CDR1 is LNHDA and CDR2 is SQIVND (reference sequence). The CDR3 region has the DNA TGTGCCAGTGGTACGCGCACCGGGGAGCTGTTTTTT. Its protein is CASGTRTGELFF.

This chain uses TRBV28 with TRBJ1-5; D perhaps matches TRBD1 (6 bases). Germline CDR1 is MDHEN and CDR2 is SYDVKM. The germline V and J ends were trimmed by 2 bases and 2 bases, with 13 bases remaining between them. There are 16 residues in the CDR3. In DNA, the CDR3 is TGTGCCAGCAGTTTAATAGCAGGGGACGGCAATCAGCCCCAGCATTTT. As protein: CASSLIAGDGNQPQHF.

The chain joins TRBV9 to TRBJ2-3, with D tentatively TRBD2 (6 bases). Germline V gene lookup returns CDR1 SGDLS and CDR2 YYNGEE. This CDR3 contains 15 residues. Trimming removed 3 bases at V and 5 bases at J, with 16 bases between. This chain's CDR3 is CASSGGDPGGDTQYF. The CDR3 region has the DNA TGTGCCAGCAGCGGGGGGGACCCTGGGGGAGATACGCAGTATTTT.

The genes are TRBV19 and TRBJ1-6; D call uncertain. Trimming took 7 bases from V and 2 from J, leaving 9 bases between them. Germline lookup yields CDR1 LNHDA and CDR2 SQIVND (reference sequence). The CDR3 contains 14 residues. The CDR3 spells CASTPSTYNSPLHF. The CDR3 DNA follows: TGTGCCAGTACCCCATCTACCTATAATTCACCCCTCCACTTT. Combining the CDR3 with reference TRBV19 and TRBJ1-6 gives the whole variable domain DGGITQSPKYLFRKEGQNVTLSCEQNLNHDAMYWYRQDPGQGLRLIYYSQIVNDFQKGDIAEGYSVSREKKESFPLTVTSAQKNPTAFYLCASTPSTYNSPLHFGNGTRLTVT.

The V call is TRBV4-3, the J call TRBJ2-2, with D unresolved. Germline CDR1 and CDR2: LGHNA and YSLEER. Trimming left V 0 bases short and J 6 bases short, with 8 bases between. This CDR3 is built from 14 residues. The CDR3: CASSQEGAAGELFF. In DNA form, the CDR3 reads TGCGCCAGCAGCCAAGAAGGTGCGGCCGGGGAGCTGTTTTTT.

This clone was seen only a few times. This chain connects TRBV7-2 to TRBJ2-3; possible D gene TRBD1, 5 bases. Germline V gene sequence: CDR1 SGHTA, CDR2 FQGNSA. V shed 4 bases and J shed 6 bases, with 11 bases lying between them. The CDR3 is 13 residues long. The CDR3 DNA reads as TGTGCCAGCAGCTCCTCGAGACAGGATACGCAGTATTTT. This translates into CASSSSRQDTQYF.

The chain couples TRBV6-1 to TRBJ1-5; the D gene is possibly TRBD1 (5 bases). Deletions cut 4 bases from V and 6 bases from J, with 10 bases between. From germline, CDR1 is MNHNS and CDR2 SASEGT. The CDR3 runs 13 residues. CDR3 coding DNA: TGTGCCAGCAGTGCCGACCAGGGTCAGCCCCAGCATTTT. Translating it yields CASSADQGQPQHF.

Regarding this clone: Relative to the germline gene, one junction end is altered; a read error may explain this. This chain links TRBV6-6 with TRBJ1-5; 10 bases are shared with TRBD1. The CDR3 has 15 residues. Germline values: CDR1 MNHNY, CDR2 SVGAGI (reference sequence). The CDR3, as DNA: TGTGCCAGCAGTTGGGACAGGGGAAGTAATCGGCCCCAGCATTTT. It specifies CASSWDRGSNRPQHF.

V is TRBV10-3 and J is TRBJ2-7, with 10 bases fitting TRBD1. Germline V CDR1 and CDR2: ENHRY, SYGVKD. Losses at the gene ends were 4 bases for V and 6 bases for J; bases not matched to a gene: 12. The CDR3 has 16 residues. This chain's CDR3 is CAISGALGQGVGEQYF. CDR3 nucleotides: TGTGCCATCAGTGGGGCCCTCGGACAGGGGGTTGGCGAGCAGTACTTC.

This chain uses TRBV7-8 with TRBJ2-7, with D possibly matching TRBD2 (6 bases). CDR3 length: 15 amino acids. From germline, CDR1 is SGHVS and CDR2 FQNEAQ. The V end lost 4 bases, the J end lost 3 bases, and 16 bases lay between the germline ends. The CDR3 DNA reads as TGTGCCAGCAGCTCCTCCCGGGGGACGGACTACGAGCAGTACTTC. This codes for CASSSSRGTDYEQYF.

The chain is built from TRBV2 and TRBJ1-6; 9 bases match TRBD1. Per the germline V gene, CDR1 is SNHLY and CDR2 is FYNNEI. CDR3 length: 15 amino acids. The V and J ends lost 5 bases and 13 bases, in that order; junction bases with no gene match: 12. CDR3 residues: CASSRRTGAASPLHF. In DNA, the CDR3 is TGTGCCAGCAGTAGACGGACAGGGGCCGCTAGTCCCCTCCACTTT.